This T cell receptor beta chain comes out of a study of T-cell reconstitution after alpha-beta-depleted transplantation in children. This clonotype has more than one count but fewer than ten. Germline V lookup: CDR1 DFQATT, CDR2 SNEGSKA (reference sequence). The CDR3 spans 13 residues. V shed 6 bases and J shed 10 bases, with 19 bases lying between them. The TCRbeta library was prepared with unique molecular identifiers. TCRdb re-called the PCR reads through MiXCR, storing one row per CDR3 protein. The sample lists approximately 650,000 distinct CDR3 sequences, 13% occurring once. This chain connects TRBV20-1 to TRBJ2-1; the D gene is possibly TRBD2 (5 bases). This receptor was identified in a girl between 2 and 10 years old with congenital amegakaryocytic thrombocytopenia, due to receive a stem cell transplant. The material sequenced was PBMCs, taken before TCRalphabeta/CD19-depleted stem cell transplant. In nucleotides, the CDR3 is TGCAGTGCGAAGTCCGAGGGTCCGTACGAGCAGTTCTTC. Its translation is CSAKSEGPYEQFF.